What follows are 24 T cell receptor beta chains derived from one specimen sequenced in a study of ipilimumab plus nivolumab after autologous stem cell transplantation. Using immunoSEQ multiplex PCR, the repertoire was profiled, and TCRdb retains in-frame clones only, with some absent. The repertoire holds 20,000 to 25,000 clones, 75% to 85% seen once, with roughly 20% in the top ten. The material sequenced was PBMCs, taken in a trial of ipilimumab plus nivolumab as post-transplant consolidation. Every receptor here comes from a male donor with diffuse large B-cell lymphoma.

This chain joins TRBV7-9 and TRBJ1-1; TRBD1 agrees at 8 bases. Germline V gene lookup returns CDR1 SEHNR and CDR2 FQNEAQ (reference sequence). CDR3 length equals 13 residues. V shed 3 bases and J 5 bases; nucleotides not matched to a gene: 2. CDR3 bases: TGTGCCAGCAGCTTGACAGGGGAGACTGAAGCTTTCTTT. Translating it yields CASSLTGETEAFF.

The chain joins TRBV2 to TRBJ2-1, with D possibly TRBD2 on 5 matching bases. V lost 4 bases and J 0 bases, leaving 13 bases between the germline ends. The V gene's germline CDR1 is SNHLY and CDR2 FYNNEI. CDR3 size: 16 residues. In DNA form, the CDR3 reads TGTGCCAGCAGTGTTCGCGGGCCACGCTCCTACAATGAGCAGTTCTTC. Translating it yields CASSVRGPRSYNEQFF.

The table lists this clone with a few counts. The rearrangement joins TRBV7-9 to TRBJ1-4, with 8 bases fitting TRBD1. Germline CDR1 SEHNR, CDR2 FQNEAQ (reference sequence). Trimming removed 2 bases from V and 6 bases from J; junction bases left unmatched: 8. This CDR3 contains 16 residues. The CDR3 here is CASSLWAGGRDEKLFF. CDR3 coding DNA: TGTGCCAGCAGCTTATGGGCAGGGGGCAGAGATGAAAAACTGTTTTTT. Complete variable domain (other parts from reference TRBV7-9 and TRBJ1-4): DTGVSQNPRHKITKRGQNVTFRCDPISEHNRLYWYRQTLGQGPEFLTYFQNEAQLEKSRLLSDRFSAERPKGSFSTLEIQRTEQGDSAMYLCASSLWAGGRDEKLFFGSGTQLSVL.

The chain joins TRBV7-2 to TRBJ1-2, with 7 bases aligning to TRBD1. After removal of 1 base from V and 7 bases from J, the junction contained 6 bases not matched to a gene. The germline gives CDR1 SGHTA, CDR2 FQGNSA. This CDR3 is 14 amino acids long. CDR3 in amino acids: CASSLVEGALGYTF. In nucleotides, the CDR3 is TGTGCCAGCAGCTTAGTGGAGGGGGCTCTTGGCTACACCTTC.

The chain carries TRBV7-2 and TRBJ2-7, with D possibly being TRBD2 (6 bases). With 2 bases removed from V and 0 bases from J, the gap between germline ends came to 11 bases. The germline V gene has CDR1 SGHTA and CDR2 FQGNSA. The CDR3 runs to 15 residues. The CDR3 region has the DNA TGTGCCAGCAGCTTACGGGCGGGAAGCTCCTACGAGCAGTACTTC. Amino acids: CASSLRAGSSYEQYF.

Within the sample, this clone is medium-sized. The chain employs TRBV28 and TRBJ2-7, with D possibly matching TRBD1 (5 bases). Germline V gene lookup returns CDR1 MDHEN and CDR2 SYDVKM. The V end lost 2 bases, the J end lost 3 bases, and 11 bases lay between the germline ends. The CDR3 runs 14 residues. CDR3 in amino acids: CASSLDQGYYEQYF. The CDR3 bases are TGTGCCAGCAGTTTAGATCAGGGATACTACGAGCAGTACTTC.

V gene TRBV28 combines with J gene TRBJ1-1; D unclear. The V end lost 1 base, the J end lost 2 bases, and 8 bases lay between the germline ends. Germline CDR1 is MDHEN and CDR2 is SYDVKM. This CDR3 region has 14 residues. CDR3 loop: CASSLFGLNTEAFF. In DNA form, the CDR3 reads TGTGCCAGCAGTTTATTTGGTCTAAACACTGAAGCTTTCTTT.

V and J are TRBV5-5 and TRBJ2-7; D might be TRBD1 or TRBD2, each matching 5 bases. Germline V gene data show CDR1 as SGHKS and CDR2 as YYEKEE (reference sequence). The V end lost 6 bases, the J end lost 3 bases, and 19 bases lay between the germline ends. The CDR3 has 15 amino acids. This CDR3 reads CASTTQPGPNYEQYF. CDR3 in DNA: TGTGCCAGCACTACACAACCGGGACCGAACTACGAGCAGTACTTC.

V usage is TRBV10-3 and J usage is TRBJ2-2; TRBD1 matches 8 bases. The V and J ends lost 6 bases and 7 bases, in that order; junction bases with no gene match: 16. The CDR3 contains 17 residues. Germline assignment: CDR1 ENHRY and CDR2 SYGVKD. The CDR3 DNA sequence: TGTGCCATCAGGGGACCTCCAATACAGGGGGTACTCGGGGAGCTGTTTTTT. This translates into CAIRGPPIQGVLGELFF.

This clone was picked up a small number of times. The CDR3: CAWSGVRGQASPLHF. CDR3 nucleotides: TGTGCCTGGAGTGGGGTGCGGGGGCAGGCTTCACCCCTCCACTTT. The gene calls are TRBV30 and TRBJ1-6, with D perhaps TRBD1 (6 bases). CDR3 length: 15 residues. Germline V CDR1 and CDR2: GTSNPN, SVGIG (reference sequence). The V and J ends lost 1 base and 9 bases respectively, with 16 bases between them.

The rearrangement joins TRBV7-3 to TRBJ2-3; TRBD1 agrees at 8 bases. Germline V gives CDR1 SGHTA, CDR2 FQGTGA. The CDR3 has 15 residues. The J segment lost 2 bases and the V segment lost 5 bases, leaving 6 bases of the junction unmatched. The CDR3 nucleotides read TGTGCCAGCAGCGGCACAGGGGGGCCCACAGATACGCAGTATTTT. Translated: CASSGTGGPTDTQYF.

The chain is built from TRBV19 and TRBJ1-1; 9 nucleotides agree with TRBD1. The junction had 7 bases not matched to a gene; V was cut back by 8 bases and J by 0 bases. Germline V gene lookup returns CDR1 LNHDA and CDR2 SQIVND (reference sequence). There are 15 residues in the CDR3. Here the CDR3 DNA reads TGTGCCAGTGCGGGGGACAGGGACATGAACACTGAAGCTTTCTTT. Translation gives CASAGDRDMNTEAFF.

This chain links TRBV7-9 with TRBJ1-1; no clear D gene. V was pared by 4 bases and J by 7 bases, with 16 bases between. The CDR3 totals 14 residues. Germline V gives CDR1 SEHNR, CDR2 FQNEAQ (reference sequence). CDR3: CASSSLLFGGEAFF. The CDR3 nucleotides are TGTGCCAGCAGCTCCCTACTGTTCGGCGGTGAAGCTTTCTTT.

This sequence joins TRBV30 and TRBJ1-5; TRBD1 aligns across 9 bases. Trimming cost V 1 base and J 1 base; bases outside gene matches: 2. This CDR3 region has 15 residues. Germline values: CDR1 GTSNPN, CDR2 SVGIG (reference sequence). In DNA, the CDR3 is TGTGCCTGGAGTGGACAGGGGGTAAGCAATCAGCCCCAGCATTTT. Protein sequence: CAWSGQGVSNQPQHF.

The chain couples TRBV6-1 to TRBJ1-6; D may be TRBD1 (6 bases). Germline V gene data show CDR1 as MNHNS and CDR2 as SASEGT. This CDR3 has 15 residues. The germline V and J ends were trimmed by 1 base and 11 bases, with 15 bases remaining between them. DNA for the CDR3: TGTGCCAGCAGTGAAGTACAGGGTCAGAGGACACCCCTCCACTTT. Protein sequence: CASSEVQGQRTPLHF.

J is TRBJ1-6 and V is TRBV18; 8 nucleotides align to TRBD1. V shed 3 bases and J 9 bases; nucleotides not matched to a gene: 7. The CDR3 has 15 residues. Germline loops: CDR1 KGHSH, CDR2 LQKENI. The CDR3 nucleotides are TGTGCCAGCTCACCTGGACAGGGAGTGGGTTCACCCCTCCACTTT. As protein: CASSPGQGVGSPLHF.

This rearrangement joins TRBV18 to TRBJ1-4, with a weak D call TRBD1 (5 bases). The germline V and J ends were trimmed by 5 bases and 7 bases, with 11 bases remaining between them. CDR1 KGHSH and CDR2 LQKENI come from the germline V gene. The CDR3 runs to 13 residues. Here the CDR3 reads CASSSGTGEKLFF. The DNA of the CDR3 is TGTGCCAGCTCATCCGGGACCGGTGAAAAACTGTTTTTT.

In DNA form, the CDR3 reads TGTGCCAGCAGCCGGGGCGGCAAAAACATTCAGTACTTC. Translation: CASSRGGKNIQYF. V gene TRBV11-2 combines with J gene TRBJ2-4; either TRBD1 or TRBD2 may fit D (5 bases each). The CDR3 contains 13 residues. Trimming removed 5 bases at V and 3 bases at J, with 8 bases between. The germline CDR1 and CDR2 sequences are SGHAT and FQNNGV.

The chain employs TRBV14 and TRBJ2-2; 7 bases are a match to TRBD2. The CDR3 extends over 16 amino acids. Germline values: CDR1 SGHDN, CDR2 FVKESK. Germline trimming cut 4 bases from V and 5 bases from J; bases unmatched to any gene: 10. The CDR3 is CASSPSGVLDTGELFF. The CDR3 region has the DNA TGTGCCAGCAGCCCCAGCGGGGTACTAGATACCGGGGAGCTGTTTTTT.

The CDR3 DNA follows: TGTGCCAGCAGTGCTACTAACACGGGCCCAGTTCGTGTATATGGCTACACCTTC. Protein: CASSATNTGPVRVYGYTF. The rearrangement links TRBV2 to TRBJ1-2; D ambiguous. The germline gives CDR1 SNHLY, CDR2 FYNNEI. CDR3 length: 18 residues. The V and J ends lost 4 bases and 5 bases respectively, with 26 bases between them. Variable domain in full (rest from reference TRBV2 and TRBJ1-2): EPEVTQTPSHQVTQMGQEVILRCVPISNHLYFYWYRQILGQKVEFLVSFYNNEISEKSEIFDDQFSVERPDGSNFTLKIRSTKLEDSAMYFCASSATNTGPVRVYGYTFGSGTRLTVV.

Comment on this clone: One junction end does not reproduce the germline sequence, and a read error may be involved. The chain's CDR3 is CASSRDTEAFF. CDR3 nucleotides: TGTGCCAGCAGTAGGGACACAGAAGCTTTCTTT. The chain links TRBV6-6 to TRBJ1-1, with TRBD1 as a possible D gene (6 bases). Germline CDR1 reads MNHNY; CDR2 reads SVGAGI (reference sequence). The CDR3 is 11 amino acids.

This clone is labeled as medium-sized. The CDR3 sequence: CASSEQENEAFF. DNA of the CDR3: TGTGCCAGCAGCGAACAGGAAAACGAAGCTTTCTTT. The chain links TRBV9 to TRBJ1-1, with D perhaps TRBD1 (5 bases). The CDR3 runs 12 residues. The germline V gene has CDR1 SGDLS and CDR2 YYNGEE. Trimming took off 3 bases at V and 8 bases at J, with 11 bases between the two ends.

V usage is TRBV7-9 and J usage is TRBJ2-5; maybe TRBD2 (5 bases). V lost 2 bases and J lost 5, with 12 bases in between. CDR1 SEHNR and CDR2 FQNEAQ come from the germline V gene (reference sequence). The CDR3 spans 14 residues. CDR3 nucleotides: TGTGCCAGCAGCTTAAAGGTTCCGGGGGAGACCCAGTACTTC. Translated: CASSLKVPGETQYF.

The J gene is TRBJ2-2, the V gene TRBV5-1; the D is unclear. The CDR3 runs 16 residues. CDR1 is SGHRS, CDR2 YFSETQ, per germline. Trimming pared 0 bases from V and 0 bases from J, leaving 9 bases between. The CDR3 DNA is TGCGCCAGCAGCTTGGGGACGGTCGCGAACACCGGGGAGCTGTTTTTT. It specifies CASSLGTVANTGELFF. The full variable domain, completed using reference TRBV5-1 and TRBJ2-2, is KAGVTQTPRYLIKTRGQQVTLSCSPISGHRSVSWYQQTPGQGLQFLFEYFSETQRNKGNFPGRFSGRQFSNSRSEMNVSTLELGDSALYLCASSLGTVANTGELFFGEGSRLTVL.